These 22 T cell receptor beta chains came from one sample sequenced in a study of metastatic and nonmetastatic thyroid tumors (TCRdb year 2020). Preparation of the library involved PCR. Sequencing instrument: Illumina HiSeq 4000. The raw public data were reprocessed by TCRdb itself: fastp quality trimming at Q25, MiXCR clonotype calling, in-frame beta chains only. The sample table shows 25,000 to 35,000 clones, and about a sixth are seen once. More than 4% of the sample is taken by the ten largest. No patient had received any treatment before thyroid surgery. Sequencing was carried out using blood. All receptors come from a female donor with papillary thyroid cancer or a benign thyroid nodule (not recorded which). Some clones in this sample may be carry-over from other donors' samples.

CDR3 region: CSAGVGGCNNSPLHF. The CDR3 DNA sequence: TGCAGTGCCGGTGTGGGAGGCTGTAATAATTCACCCCTCCACTTT. The chain carries TRBV20-1 and TRBJ1-6, with D unclear. The CDR3 spans 15 residues. Trimming shortened V by 6 bases and J by 5 bases, and 17 bases separated the two germline ends. The germline gives CDR1 DFQATT, CDR2 SNEGSKA (reference sequence).

The chain combines TRBV7-2 with TRBJ2-7, with D hard to call. With 1 base removed from V and 6 bases from J, the gap between germline ends came to 7 bases. This CDR3 has 12 residues. CDR1 and CDR2 from the germline V gene are SGHTA and FQGNSA. The CDR3 protein is CASSLDLGEQYF. Here the CDR3 DNA reads TGTGCCAGCAGCTTAGATCTAGGCGAGCAGTACTTC.

About this clone itself: An end of the junction differs from the germline gene, which may be a read error. The genes are TRBV20-1 and TRBJ1-2; 10 bases fit TRBD1. Germline CDR1 and CDR2: DFQATT and SNEGSKA (reference sequence). CDR3 length: 13 residues. CDR3 nucleotide sequence: TGCTGTGCACCCCGGGACAGGGGATATGGCTACACCTTC. Translating gives CCAPRDRGYGYTF.

A note on this clone: Relative to the germline gene, one junction end is altered; a read error may explain this. Different DNA sequences within this sample yield the same CDR3. The CDR3 reads CASSLGEDQPQHF. The CDR3 region has the DNA TGTGCCAGTAGTTTAGGGGAAGATCAGCCCCAGCATTTC. This chain connects TRBV12-3 or TRBV12-4 to TRBJ1-5, with D possibly being TRBD1 (5 bases). This CDR3 is built from 13 residues.

The rearrangement joins TRBV2 to TRBJ2-7, with D possibly TRBD2 on 5 matching bases. Germline V gene sequence: CDR1 SNHLY, CDR2 FYNNEI. The CDR3 extends over 11 amino acids. V was trimmed by 6 bases and J by 10 bases, leaving 13 bases between them. CDR3 residues: CASSQYRDQYF. The CDR3 DNA reads as TGTGCCAGCAGCCAATACCGGGATCAGTACTTC.

This clone has ten or more counts. V gene TRBV4-2 combines with J gene TRBJ1-4; 7 bases fit TRBD1. This CDR3 has 15 residues. The V gene's germline CDR1 is LGHNA and CDR2 YNFKEQ. V gave up 4 bases and J gave up 3 bases; unmatched junction bases: 5. The CDR3 DNA is TGTGCCAGCAGCCCGTTTGACAGGGCTAATGAAAAACTGTTTTTT. It codes for CASSPFDRANEKLFF.

This clone was detected many times. The genes are TRBV11-2 and TRBJ2-5, with D uncertain. The germline CDR1 and CDR2 sequences are SGHAT and FQNNGV. The V end lost 6 bases, the J end lost 7 bases, and 15 bases lay between the germline ends. CDR3 length equals 13 residues. CDR3 in DNA: TGTGCCAGCAGTCGGCTGAGTGTCTTGACCCAGTACTTC. Amino acid sequence: CASSRLSVLTQYF. Full variable domain (remainder filled in from reference TRBV11-2 and TRBJ2-5): EAGVAQSPRYKIIEKRQSVAFWCNPISGHATLYWYQQILGQGPKLLIQFQNNGVVDDSQLPKDRFSAERLKGVDSTLKIQPAKLEDSAVYLCASSRLSVLTQYFGPGTRLLVL.

This clone was found many times. The chain recombines TRBV27 with TRBJ2-5, with a possible D match to TRBD1 (6 bases). Germline V gene sequence: CDR1 MNHEY, CDR2 SMNVEV (reference sequence). This CDR3 has 15 amino acids. V was trimmed by 2 bases and J by 6 bases, leaving 16 bases between them. CDR3 sequence: CASSLIPGVTKTQYF. The CDR3 region has the DNA TGTGCCAGCAGTTTAATTCCAGGGGTAACAAAGACCCAGTACTTC.

This clone was seen ten or more times. This rearrangement joins TRBV6-4 to TRBJ2-7; TRBD1 agrees at 9 bases. This CDR3 region has 15 residues. V lost 7 bases, J lost 3 bases, and 10 bases stayed unmatched. Germline loops: CDR1 MRHNA, CDR2 SNTAGT. CDR3 DNA: TGTGCCAGCAACCCACCGGGACAGGGAATCTACGAGCAGTACTTC. Protein sequence: CASNPPGQGIYEQYF.

This clone was seen only a few times. A single base separates this from a much larger clone, so it may be a read error. This same CDR3 is encoded by further DNA sequences in the sample. V usage is TRBV20-1 and J usage is TRBJ2-4; 7 bases line up with TRBD1. The germline gives CDR1 DFQATT, CDR2 SNEGSKA (reference sequence). The CDR3 has 14 amino acids. The CDR3 protein is CSARQGLAKNIQYF. The CDR3 DNA reads as TGCAGTGCTCGACAGGGTTTGGCCAAAAACATTCAATACTTC.

This clone was counted ten times or more. The DNA of the CDR3 is TGTGCCAGCAGCTTAACCCCCAAGGTGGAGGTCACTGAAGCTTTCTTT. Protein sequence: CASSLTPKVEVTEAFF. The chain employs TRBV7-3 and TRBJ1-1; D ambiguous. CDR3 length: 16 amino acids. Trimming removed 0 bases at V and 4 bases at J, with 15 bases between. Germline V lookup: CDR1 SGHTA, CDR2 FQGTGA.

Comment on this clone: The junction departs from the called germline gene at one end, perhaps through a read error. DNA of the CDR3: TGTGCCAGTAGTATAGAAATTTGGTCGGCGGATAGAAATGAGCAGTCCTTC. This gives the protein CASSIEIWSADRNEQSF. The chain has TRBV19 and TRBJ2-1; no firm D call. Per the germline V gene, CDR1 is LNHDA and CDR2 is SQIVND (reference sequence). This CDR3 spans 17 amino acids. The variable domain in full, completed from reference TRBV19 and TRBJ2-1, reads DGGITQSPKYLFRKEGQNVTLSCEQNLNHDAMYWYRQDPGQGLRLIYYSQIVNDFQKGDIAEGYSVSREKKESFPLTVTSAQKNPTAFYLCASSIEIWSADRNEQSFGPGTRLTVL.

Regarding this clone: Sequence at one end of the junction differs from germline and may be a read error. The gene calls are TRBV28 and TRBJ1-2; TRBD1 matches 7 bases. Germline lookup yields CDR1 MDHEN and CDR2 SYDVKM. This CDR3 is built from 20 residues. CDR3 nucleotide sequence: TGTGCCAGCAGTTCATCTGTTGTCCGATATGTCCAGGGGGGTGAAGATGGTTACACCTTC. This codes for CASSSSVVRYVQGGEDGYTF.

Many counts were recorded for this clone. The CDR3 loop is CASSETGDKLGYTF. The DNA of the CDR3 is TGTGCCAGTAGTGAAACAGGAGATAAGCTGGGCTACACCTTC. The chain links TRBV19 to TRBJ1-2; a possible D gene is TRBD1 (5 bases). The V end lost 5 bases, the J end lost 8 bases, and 18 bases lay between the germline ends. Germline assignment: CDR1 LNHDA and CDR2 SQIVND (reference sequence). The CDR3 is made up of 14 amino acids.

The chain couples TRBV12-3 or TRBV12-4 to TRBJ2-1; D remains ambiguous. The length of the CDR3 is 14 residues. V lost 3 bases to trimming and J lost 5 bases, with 11 bases between them. The CDR3 spells CASSFANEHNEQFF. CDR3 DNA sequence: TGTGCCAGCAGTTTCGCGAACGAACACAATGAGCAGTTCTTC.

This clone was observed at least ten times. The chain is built from TRBV6-1 and TRBJ1-1; TRBD1 is a possible D gene (5 bases). The CDR3 is 13 amino acids. V was trimmed by 7 bases and J by 1 base, leaving 10 bases between them. Germline assignment: CDR1 MNHNS and CDR2 SASEGT. The CDR3 DNA reads as TGTGCCAGCAAGGGCAGGGAGAACACTGAAGCTTTCTTT. Its protein is CASKGRENTEAFF.

This clone came up many times. Just one base apart from a much larger clone, this may be a read error. The gene calls are TRBV6-6 and TRBJ2-5, with 12 bases aligning to TRBD2. This CDR3 is built from 16 residues. Germline-derived CDR1 and CDR2 are MNHNY and SVGAGI (reference sequence). Losses at the gene ends were 2 bases for V and 2 bases for J; bases not matched to a gene: 3. The CDR3 region is CASSYPGTSGQETQYF. Here the CDR3 DNA reads TGTGCCAGCAGTTACCCAGGGACTAGCGGGCAAGAGACCCAGTACTTC.

This clone was counted many times. The rearrangement uses TRBV11-1 and TRBJ1-6; 7 nucleotides agree with TRBD1. The trim removed 5 bases at V and 8 bases at J, leaving 6 bases unmatched. The CDR3 is made up of 14 amino acids. Germline CDR1 SGHAT, CDR2 FQDESV (reference sequence). This CDR3 is CASSLSTGDSPLHF. The CDR3 DNA follows: TGTGCCAGCAGCCTCTCAACAGGGGATTCACCCCTCCACTTT.

This clone was detected many times. The V gene is TRBV12-3 or TRBV12-4, the J gene TRBJ2-3; 8 nucleotides agree with TRBD1. Unmatched junction bases numbered 7, after V lost 5 bases and J lost 3 bases. This CDR3 spans 15 amino acids. The CDR3 here is CASSRRTGWTDTQYF. The CDR3, as DNA: TGTGCCAGCAGTAGAAGGACAGGGTGGACAGATACGCAGTATTTT.

About this clone: One junction end disagrees with the germline gene, perhaps due to a read error. The chain combines TRBV19 with TRBJ2-7; D is unresolved. Germline V lookup: CDR1 LNHDA, CDR2 SQIVND (reference sequence). This CDR3 is 14 amino acids long. The CDR3: CANSGTRYSYEQYF. The CDR3 DNA reads TGTGCCAATAGTGGCACCCGCTATTCCTACGAGCAGTACTTC.

This clone was recorded many times. The chain uses TRBV19 and TRBJ2-2, with TRBD1 matching over 7 bases. The CDR3 is made up of 16 amino acids. V gave up 7 bases and J gave up 6 bases; unmatched junction bases: 14. The V gene's germline CDR1 is LNHDA and CDR2 SQIVND (reference sequence). The CDR3 reads CASTNGGDSYSGELFF. CDR3 DNA: TGTGCCAGTACCAACGGTGGGGACAGCTATTCCGGGGAGCTGTTTTTT.

This clone appeared many times. V and J are TRBV6-5 and TRBJ2-2; D could derive from TRBD1 or TRBD2 (6 bases each). Germline-derived CDR1 and CDR2 are MNHEY and SVGAGI. The CDR3 extends over 16 amino acids. V was trimmed by 2 bases and J by 4 bases, leaving 14 bases between them. CDR3 amino acids: CASSYEGGVVTGELFF. CDR3 DNA: TGTGCCAGCAGTTACGAGGGGGGAGTGGTCACCGGGGAGCTGTTTTTT.